Included here is one TCR beta chain sequence, with context. Its antigen is not known. Clones were sequenced by immunoSEQ multiplex PCR, and TCRdb holds only the in-frame ones, with some missing. The table has more than 80,000 clones, approximately 87% seen once. The sample belongs to a study of T cell responses to AZD1222 COVID-19 vaccine. The CDR3 is made up of 15 amino acids. The V end lost 5 bases, the J end lost 5 bases, and 15 bases lay between the germline ends. Germline V gene sequence: CDR1 SGHVS, CDR2 FNYEAQ. Overall study results and limits: Only six or seven AZD1222 recipients tested seropositive at baseline. The study reported that nearly half of spike-specific TCRs target unmutated variant regions. Two AZD1222 doses significantly raised spike-specific TCR breadth and depth over controls. Clonal diversity may have been underestimated, and the donors were mostly white British, with more females than males.

The receptor was derived from an adult in good health. This material consisted of peripheral blood, taken on day 0 of AZD1222 vaccination. This sequence joins TRBV7-6 and TRBJ2-2, with D perhaps matching TRBD2 (5 bases). CDR3 bases: TGTGCCAGCAGCCCCGCCGGGGTCGGTACCGGGGAGCTGTTTTTT. The encoded protein is CASSPAGVGTGELFF.